The sequence of this T cell receptor beta chain was determined in a study of blood T cell repertoires in COVID-19. Study overall: COVID-19 samples collected from the United States, Italy and Spain covered acute and convalescent phases. Nucleic acid was either cDNA or gDNA, and it came from T cells, B-cell-depleted T cells, or PBMCs.

As processed by the authors: Reference gene primer amplification gave estimated nucleated cell counts. The table came from immunoSEQ multiplex PCR; TCRdb's copy has only in-frame clones and leaves some out. For V, J and clone size, that table is used; D and trimming come from the DNA. Among roughly 200,000 clones listed, roughly 86% were seen once. Points on this clone: The sample has other DNA sequences that encode this CDR3 too.

Germline V gene data show CDR1 as KGHSH and CDR2 as LQKENI. The length of the CDR3 is 14 residues. The V gene lost 1 base and the J gene lost 1 base, with 7 bases spanning the gap. The chain carries TRBV18 and TRBJ1-1, with D possibly being TRBD1 (6 bases). This clonotype was sampled from a woman aged 30 to 39 with active or convalescent COVID-19. The sample taken for sequencing was peripheral blood. The CDR3 protein is CASSPQGQNTEAFF. In nucleotides, the CDR3 is TGTGCCAGCTCACCACAGGGACAGAACACTGAAGCTTTCTTT.